The next 26 T cell receptor beta chains were all read from a single sample in a study of PD-1 blockade in mismatch repair-deficient tumors (dated by TCRdb to about 2017). These receptors lack a known antigen. The time point tag for this specimen amounts to: roughly ten-day in vitro stimulation with candidate neoantigen peptide 6. The library relied on the immunoSEQ multiplex PCR assay. The source is immuneACCESS, and TCRdb retained only in-frame sequences with V and J called. Part of the clones is not carried over; for the studies checked, unresolved V genes explain less than half of this, and the remainder is unexplained. The sample table contains roughly 14,000 clones; only one count was recorded for about 88% of them. The ten most abundant clones make up less than 5% of the sample. This sample comprised cells cultured in vitro, obtained from a patient treated with pembrolizumab. The receptors here all came from an adult with mismatch repair-deficient cancer.

The chain combines TRBV5-5 with TRBJ2-3, with TRBD2 as a possible D gene (5 bases). Trimming pared 1 base from V and 0 bases from J, leaving 6 bases between. The CDR3 totals 14 residues. Germline V gene data show CDR1 as SGHKS and CDR2 as YYEKEE (reference sequence). CDR3 region: CASSLPGSTDTQYF. The CDR3 coding sequence is TGTGCCAGCAGCTTGCCGGGGAGCACAGATACGCAGTATTTT.

V gene TRBV15 combines with J gene TRBJ2-1; D is possibly TRBD1 (5 bases). Germline V gene data show CDR1 as LNHNV and CDR2 as YYDKDF (reference sequence). Between the trimmed V and J ends, which lost 8 bases and 10 bases, there was a span of 12 bases. The CDR3 totals 11 residues. The CDR3 protein is CATGNRNEQFF. The CDR3 region has the DNA TGTGCCACCGGAAACAGGAACGAGCAGTTCTTC.

The chain combines TRBV5-5 with TRBJ1-2; 9 bases fit TRBD1. This CDR3 has 14 residues. Germline CDR1 SGHKS, CDR2 YYEKEE (reference sequence). V lost 6 bases, J lost 0 bases, and 3 bases stayed unmatched. The CDR3 region is CASIRTGANYGYTF. CDR3 coding DNA: TGTGCCAGCATCCGGACAGGGGCTAACTATGGCTACACCTTC.

The rearrangement joins TRBV29-1 to TRBJ1-3; the D gene is possibly TRBD1 (5 bases). CDR3 length: 15 residues. Deletions cut 4 bases from V and 2 bases from J, with 15 bases between. CDR1 SQVTM and CDR2 ANQGSEA come from the germline V gene. The CDR3 protein is CSVVVQGSTGNTIYF. In nucleotides, the CDR3 is TGCAGCGTTGTTGTTCAGGGCTCTACTGGAAACACCATATATTTT.

V gene TRBV4-1 combines with J gene TRBJ2-7, with D tentatively TRBD1 or TRBD2 (5 bases each). V was clipped by 0 bases and J by 4 bases, with 10 bases between them. CDR3 length equals 14 residues. Germline V lookup: CDR1 MGHRA, CDR2 YSYEKL. The CDR3 nucleotides are TGCGCCAGCAGCCAAGATTTAGGGGAGTACGAGCAGTACTTC. Translation gives CASSQDLGEYEQYF.

This rearrangement joins TRBV9 to TRBJ2-7; D is perhaps TRBD1 or TRBD2 (5 bases each). The V gene lost 2 bases and the J gene lost 2 bases, with 11 bases spanning the gap. Germline CDR1 SGDLS, CDR2 YYNGEE. The CDR3 is made up of 14 amino acids. CDR3 DNA: TGTGCCAGCAGCGTCCGGGACGGAACCTACGAGCAGTACTTC. Protein product: CASSVRDGTYEQYF.

The chain combines TRBV5-1 with TRBJ2-5; D tentatively fits TRBD1 or TRBD2 (6 bases each). This CDR3 region has 15 residues. V lost 3 bases and J 5 bases, leaving 17 bases between the germline ends. The germline V gene has CDR1 SGHRS and CDR2 YFSETQ. CDR3 sequence reads: CASSWVWGASETQYF. Written as DNA, the CDR3 is TGCGCCAGCAGCTGGGTTTGGGGGGCGAGTGAGACCCAGTACTTC.

The chain couples TRBV5-6 to TRBJ2-1; D unresolved. This CDR3 spans 12 amino acids. CDR1 SGHDT and CDR2 YYEEEE come from the germline V gene. Trimming removed 4 bases from V and 9 bases from J, with 11 bases in between. The CDR3 here is CASSLGGGEQFF. The CDR3 DNA is TGTGCCAGCAGCCTGGGTGGCGGTGAGCAGTTCTTC.

V gene TRBV6-1 combines with J gene TRBJ2-2; maybe TRBD1 (5 bases). Between the trimmed V and J ends, which lost 8 bases and 0 bases, there was a span of 10 bases. The CDR3 has 14 amino acids. Germline CDR1 is MNHNS and CDR2 is SASEGT. In DNA form, the CDR3 reads TGTGCCAGCGGAAGGACAACGAACACCGGGGAGCTGTTTTTT. Its translation: CASGRTTNTGELFF.

The chain combines TRBV13 with TRBJ2-5; D is perhaps TRBD2 (7 bases). CDR3 length: 15 residues. Germline V lookup: CDR1 PRHDT, CDR2 FYEKMQ (reference sequence). V was trimmed by 5 bases and J by 5 bases, leaving 18 bases between them. CDR3 loop: CASSTRTRGAETQYF. The CDR3 coding sequence is TGTGCCAGCAGCACAAGGACTAGGGGGGCGGAGACCCAGTACTTC.

The chain uses TRBV19 and TRBJ1-1, with 7 nucleotides matching TRBD1. The CDR3 covers 15 residues. The germline gives CDR1 LNHDA, CDR2 SQIVND (reference sequence). V lost 6 bases to trimming and J lost 7 bases; unmatched junction nucleotides: 14. The CDR3 DNA reads as TGTGCCAGTAGGACATCAATCAGGGGGTGGTTTGAAGCTTTCTTT. Translation gives CASRTSIRGWFEAFF.

This chain connects TRBV6-5 to TRBJ2-2, with 11 bases aligning to TRBD2. This CDR3 is 15 amino acids long. The trim removed 6 bases at V and 8 bases at J, leaving 8 bases unmatched. The germline V gene encodes CDR1 MNHEY and CDR2 SVGAGI. CDR3 in amino acids: CASSQLAGVAGELFF. The CDR3 DNA is TGTGCCAGCAGCCAACTAGCGGGAGTAGCAGGGGAGCTGTTTTTT.

This clone occurred once. The V gene is TRBV10-3, the J gene TRBJ2-7; TRBD2 matches at 8 bases. CDR1 ENHRY and CDR2 SYGVKD come from the germline V gene. Unmatched junction bases numbered 10, after V lost 8 bases and J lost 7 bases. This CDR3 comprises 13 residues. Here the CDR3 DNA reads TGTGCCATCCGGACTAGCCAGGGGAGAGAGCAGTACTTC. Protein product: CAIRTSQGREQYF.

The CDR3 DNA reads as TGTGCCTGGAGACTAGCGGGAGGGCCCTCCGAGCAGTTCTTC. It encodes CAWRLAGGPSEQFF. The chain joins TRBV30 to TRBJ2-1; 13 positions agree with TRBD2. Germline V gives CDR1 GTSNPN, CDR2 SVGIG (reference sequence). The CDR3 is made up of 14 amino acids. The V gene end was trimmed by 3 bases and the J gene end by 10 bases; junction bases not matched to a gene: 6.

The J gene is TRBJ1-2, the V gene TRBV11-1; tentative D call: TRBD1 (6 bases). The CDR3 totals 15 residues. Between the trimmed V and J ends, which lost 1 base and 1 base, there was a span of 10 bases. Germline V gene data show CDR1 as SGHAT and CDR2 as FQDESV (reference sequence). The CDR3 DNA reads as TGTGCCAGCAGCTTAGGACAGGCCCGTAACTATGGCTACACCTTC. It is translated as CASSLGQARNYGYTF.

The gene calls are TRBV10-2 and TRBJ2-7; no definite D call. The CDR3 covers 12 residues. V lost 5 bases to trimming and J lost 4 bases, with 9 bases between them. Germline V CDR1 and CDR2: WSHSY, SAAADI. The CDR3 DNA reads as TGCGCCAGCAGTTTAGCTGGTTACGAGCAGTACTTC. Its translation: CASSLAGYEQYF.

This sequence joins TRBV7-3 and TRBJ1-1; possibly TRBD1 for D (5 bases). The CDR3 has 14 residues. Trimming stripped 5 bases from V and 6 bases from J, with 16 bases between. The germline CDR1 and CDR2 sequences are SGHTA and FQGTGA. The CDR3 spells CASSPRRQGAEAFF. The CDR3 region has the DNA TGTGCCAGCAGCCCCCGGAGGCAGGGCGCTGAAGCTTTCTTT.

The rearrangement uses TRBV9 and TRBJ2-1; 10 bases match TRBD2. The germline gives CDR1 SGDLS, CDR2 YYNGEE. The V segment lost 2 bases and the J segment 9 bases; nucleotides outside the gene matches: 20. The CDR3 runs 19 residues. Here the CDR3 reads CASSVTSSSGSGFLGEQFF. CDR3 DNA: TGTGCCAGCAGCGTGACAAGTTCTAGCGGGAGTGGGTTTCTCGGTGAGCAGTTCTTC.

This sequence joins TRBV10-1 and TRBJ2-7; D possibly corresponds to TRBD2 (5 bases). Per the germline V gene, CDR1 is WNHNN and CDR2 is SYGVQD (reference sequence). Trimming shortened V by 5 bases and J by 0 bases, and 8 bases separated the two germline ends. There are 13 residues in the CDR3. The chain's CDR3 is CASSSGSSYEQYF. DNA of the CDR3: TGCGCCAGCAGTTCGGGGAGCTCCTACGAGCAGTACTTC.

The CDR3 bases are TGTGCCACCAGCAGTATAGTAAGATACGAGCAGTACTTC. This translates into CATSSIVRYEQYF. The chain combines TRBV15 with TRBJ2-7; D is unclear. V was shortened by 3 bases and J by 4 bases, with 10 bases between the two germline ends. CDR3 length equals 13 residues. Germline V gives CDR1 LNHNV, CDR2 YYDKDF (reference sequence).

V gene TRBV2 combines with J gene TRBJ2-4; D is perhaps TRBD1 or TRBD2 (8 bases each). The CDR3 consists of 16 residues. Between the trimmed V and J ends, which lost 7 bases and 0 bases, there was a span of 16 bases. From germline, CDR1 is SNHLY and CDR2 FYNNEI. In DNA form, the CDR3 reads TGTGCCAGCACGGGGGGGACAGGTCTAGCCAAAAACATTCAGTACTTC. Translated, it gives CASTGGTGLAKNIQYF.

The chain joins TRBV28 to TRBJ2-3; D uncertain. Germline V gene sequence: CDR1 MDHEN, CDR2 SYDVKM. Trimming stripped 3 bases from V and 1 base from J, with 11 bases between. The CDR3 covers 15 residues. The CDR3 nucleotides are TGTGCCAGCAGTTTGACCGGCTCGGGCACAGATACGCAGTATTTT. Translation gives CASSLTGSGTDTQYF.

The chain couples TRBV19 to TRBJ1-1; D gene uncertain. V gave up 3 bases and J gave up 8 bases, with 13 bases separating them. CDR3 length: 13 amino acids. Germline CDR1 is LNHDA and CDR2 is SQIVND (reference sequence). CDR3: CASSIQLLGEAFF. In DNA form, the CDR3 reads TGTGCCAGTAGTATCCAGCTACTCGGCGAAGCTTTCTTT. The full variable domain, with the rest looked up from reference TRBV19 and TRBJ1-1, is DGGITQSPKYLFRKEGQNVTLSCEQNLNHDAMYWYRQDPGQGLRLIYYSQIVNDFQKGDIAEGYSVSREKKESFPLTVTSAQKNPTAFYLCASSIQLLGEAFFGQGTRLTVV.

This sequence joins TRBV7-9 and TRBJ1-1; TRBD1 agrees at 9 bases. V lost 5 bases and J lost 2; bases outside the gene matches: 6. The CDR3 runs 15 residues. Germline CDR1 and CDR2: SEHNR and FQNEAQ (reference sequence). In nucleotides, the CDR3 is TGTGCCAGCAGCCCAAGGGACAGGGCTAACACTGAAGCTTTCTTT. It encodes CASSPRDRANTEAFF.

The chain is built from TRBV7-9 and TRBJ2-7; unclear D gene. Germline CDR1 and CDR2: SEHNR and FQNEAQ (reference sequence). V lost 5 bases and J 4 bases, leaving 15 bases between the germline ends. There are 14 residues in the CDR3. CDR3 residues: CASSPALKLYEQYF. CDR3 sequence (DNA): TGTGCCAGCAGCCCGGCCCTGAAATTGTACGAGCAGTACTTC.

The chain is built from TRBV6-1 and TRBJ2-1; perhaps TRBD2 as D (6 bases). The CDR3 is made up of 14 amino acids. Germline V CDR1 and CDR2: MNHNS, SASEGT. Deletions cut 4 bases from V and 7 bases from J, with 14 bases between. This chain's CDR3 is CASSGSGRFNEQFF. The CDR3 region has the DNA TGTGCCAGCAGTGGTAGTGGGAGGTTTAATGAGCAGTTCTTC.